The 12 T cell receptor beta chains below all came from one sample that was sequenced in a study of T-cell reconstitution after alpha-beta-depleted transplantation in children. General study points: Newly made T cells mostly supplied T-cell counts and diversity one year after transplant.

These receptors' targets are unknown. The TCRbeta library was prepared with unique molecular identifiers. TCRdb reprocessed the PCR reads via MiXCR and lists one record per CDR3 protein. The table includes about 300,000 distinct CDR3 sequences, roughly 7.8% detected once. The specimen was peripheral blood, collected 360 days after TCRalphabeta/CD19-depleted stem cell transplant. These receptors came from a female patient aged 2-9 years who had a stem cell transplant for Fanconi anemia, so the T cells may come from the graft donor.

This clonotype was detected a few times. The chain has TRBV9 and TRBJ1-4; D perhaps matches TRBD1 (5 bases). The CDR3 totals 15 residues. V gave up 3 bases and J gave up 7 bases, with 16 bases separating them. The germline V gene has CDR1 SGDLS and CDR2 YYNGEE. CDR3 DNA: TGTGCCAGCAGCGCATCCTTGGACGGGGCTGAAAAACTGTTTTTT. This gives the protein CASSASLDGAEKLFF. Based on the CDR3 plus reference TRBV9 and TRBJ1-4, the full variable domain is DSGVTQTPKHLITATGQRVTLRCSPRSGDLSVYWYQQSLDQGLQFLIQYYNGEERAKGNILERFSAQQFPDLHSELNLSSLELGDSALYFCASSASLDGAEKLFFGSGTQLSVL.

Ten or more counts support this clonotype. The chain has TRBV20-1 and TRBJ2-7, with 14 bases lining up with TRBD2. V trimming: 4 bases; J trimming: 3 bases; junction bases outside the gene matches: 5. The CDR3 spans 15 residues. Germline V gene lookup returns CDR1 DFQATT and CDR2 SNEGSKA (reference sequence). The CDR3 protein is CSATGTSGRGYEQYF. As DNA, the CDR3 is TGCAGTGCTACCGGGACTAGCGGGAGAGGCTACGAGCAGTACTTC.

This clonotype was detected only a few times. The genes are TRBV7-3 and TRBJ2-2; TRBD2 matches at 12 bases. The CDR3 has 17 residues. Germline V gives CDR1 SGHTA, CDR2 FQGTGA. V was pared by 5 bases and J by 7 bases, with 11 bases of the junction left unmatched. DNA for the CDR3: TGTGCCAGCAGCCCCCGCTCTAGCGGGAGGGCCAGCGGGGAGCTGTTTTTT. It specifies CASSPRSSGRASGELFF.

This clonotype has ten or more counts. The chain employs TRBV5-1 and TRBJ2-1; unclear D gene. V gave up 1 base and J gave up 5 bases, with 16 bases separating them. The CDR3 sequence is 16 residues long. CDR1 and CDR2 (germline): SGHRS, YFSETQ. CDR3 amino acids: CASSLSWGSHHNEQFF. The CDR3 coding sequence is TGCGCCAGCAGCTTGAGTTGGGGTAGCCACCACAATGAGCAGTTCTTC.

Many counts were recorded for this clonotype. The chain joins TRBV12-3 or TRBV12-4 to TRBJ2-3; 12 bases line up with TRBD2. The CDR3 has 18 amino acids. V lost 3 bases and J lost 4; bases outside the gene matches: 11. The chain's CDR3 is CASSFSSASGGAADTQYF. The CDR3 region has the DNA TGTGCCAGCAGTTTTAGTTCCGCTAGCGGGGGGGCGGCAGATACGCAGTATTTT.

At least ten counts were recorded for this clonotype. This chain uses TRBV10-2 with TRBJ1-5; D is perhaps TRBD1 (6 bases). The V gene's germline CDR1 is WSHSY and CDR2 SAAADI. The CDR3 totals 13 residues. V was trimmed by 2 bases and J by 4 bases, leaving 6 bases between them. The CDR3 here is CASSETGNQPQHF. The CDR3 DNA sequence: TGCGCCAGCAGTGAGACAGGGAATCAGCCCCAGCATTTT.

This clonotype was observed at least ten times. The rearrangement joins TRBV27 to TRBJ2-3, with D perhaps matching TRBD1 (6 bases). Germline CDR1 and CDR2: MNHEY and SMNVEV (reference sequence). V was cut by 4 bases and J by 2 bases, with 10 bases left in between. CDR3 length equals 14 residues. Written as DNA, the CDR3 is TGTGCCAGCAGTTATTCAGGGGCCACAGATACGCAGTATTTT. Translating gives CASSYSGATDTQYF.

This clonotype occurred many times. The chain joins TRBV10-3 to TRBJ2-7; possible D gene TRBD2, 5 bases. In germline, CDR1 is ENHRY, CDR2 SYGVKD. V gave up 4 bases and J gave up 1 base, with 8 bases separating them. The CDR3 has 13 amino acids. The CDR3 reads CAISGSGSYEQYF. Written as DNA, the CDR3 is TGTGCCATCAGTGGCTCGGGATCCTACGAGCAGTACTTC.

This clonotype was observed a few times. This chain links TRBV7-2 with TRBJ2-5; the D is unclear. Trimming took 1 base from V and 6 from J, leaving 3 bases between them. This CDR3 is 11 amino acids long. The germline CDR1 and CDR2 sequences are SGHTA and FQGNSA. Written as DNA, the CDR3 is TGTGCCAGCAGCTTAGAGAAGACCCAGTACTTC. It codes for CASSLEKTQYF.

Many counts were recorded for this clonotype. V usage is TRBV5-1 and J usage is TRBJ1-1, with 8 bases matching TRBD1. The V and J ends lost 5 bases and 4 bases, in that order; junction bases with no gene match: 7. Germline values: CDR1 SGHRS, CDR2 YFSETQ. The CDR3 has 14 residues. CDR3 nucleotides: TGCGCCAGCAGGACAGGGGAGTCGAGCACTGAAGCTTTCTTT. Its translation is CASRTGESSTEAFF.

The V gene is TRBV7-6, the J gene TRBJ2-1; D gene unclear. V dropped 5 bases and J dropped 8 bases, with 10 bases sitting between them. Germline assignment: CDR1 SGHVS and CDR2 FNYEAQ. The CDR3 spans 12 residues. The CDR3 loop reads CASSPRIDEQFF. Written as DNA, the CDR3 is TGTGCCAGCAGCCCTAGGATCGATGAGCAGTTCTTC.

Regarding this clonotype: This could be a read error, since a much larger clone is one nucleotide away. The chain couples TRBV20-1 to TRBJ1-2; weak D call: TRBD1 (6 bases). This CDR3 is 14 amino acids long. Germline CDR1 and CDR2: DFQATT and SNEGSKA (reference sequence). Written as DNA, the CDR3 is TGCAGTGCTAGAGATAGTGACAGGTTCTATGGCTACGCCTTC. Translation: CSARDSDRFYGYAF.